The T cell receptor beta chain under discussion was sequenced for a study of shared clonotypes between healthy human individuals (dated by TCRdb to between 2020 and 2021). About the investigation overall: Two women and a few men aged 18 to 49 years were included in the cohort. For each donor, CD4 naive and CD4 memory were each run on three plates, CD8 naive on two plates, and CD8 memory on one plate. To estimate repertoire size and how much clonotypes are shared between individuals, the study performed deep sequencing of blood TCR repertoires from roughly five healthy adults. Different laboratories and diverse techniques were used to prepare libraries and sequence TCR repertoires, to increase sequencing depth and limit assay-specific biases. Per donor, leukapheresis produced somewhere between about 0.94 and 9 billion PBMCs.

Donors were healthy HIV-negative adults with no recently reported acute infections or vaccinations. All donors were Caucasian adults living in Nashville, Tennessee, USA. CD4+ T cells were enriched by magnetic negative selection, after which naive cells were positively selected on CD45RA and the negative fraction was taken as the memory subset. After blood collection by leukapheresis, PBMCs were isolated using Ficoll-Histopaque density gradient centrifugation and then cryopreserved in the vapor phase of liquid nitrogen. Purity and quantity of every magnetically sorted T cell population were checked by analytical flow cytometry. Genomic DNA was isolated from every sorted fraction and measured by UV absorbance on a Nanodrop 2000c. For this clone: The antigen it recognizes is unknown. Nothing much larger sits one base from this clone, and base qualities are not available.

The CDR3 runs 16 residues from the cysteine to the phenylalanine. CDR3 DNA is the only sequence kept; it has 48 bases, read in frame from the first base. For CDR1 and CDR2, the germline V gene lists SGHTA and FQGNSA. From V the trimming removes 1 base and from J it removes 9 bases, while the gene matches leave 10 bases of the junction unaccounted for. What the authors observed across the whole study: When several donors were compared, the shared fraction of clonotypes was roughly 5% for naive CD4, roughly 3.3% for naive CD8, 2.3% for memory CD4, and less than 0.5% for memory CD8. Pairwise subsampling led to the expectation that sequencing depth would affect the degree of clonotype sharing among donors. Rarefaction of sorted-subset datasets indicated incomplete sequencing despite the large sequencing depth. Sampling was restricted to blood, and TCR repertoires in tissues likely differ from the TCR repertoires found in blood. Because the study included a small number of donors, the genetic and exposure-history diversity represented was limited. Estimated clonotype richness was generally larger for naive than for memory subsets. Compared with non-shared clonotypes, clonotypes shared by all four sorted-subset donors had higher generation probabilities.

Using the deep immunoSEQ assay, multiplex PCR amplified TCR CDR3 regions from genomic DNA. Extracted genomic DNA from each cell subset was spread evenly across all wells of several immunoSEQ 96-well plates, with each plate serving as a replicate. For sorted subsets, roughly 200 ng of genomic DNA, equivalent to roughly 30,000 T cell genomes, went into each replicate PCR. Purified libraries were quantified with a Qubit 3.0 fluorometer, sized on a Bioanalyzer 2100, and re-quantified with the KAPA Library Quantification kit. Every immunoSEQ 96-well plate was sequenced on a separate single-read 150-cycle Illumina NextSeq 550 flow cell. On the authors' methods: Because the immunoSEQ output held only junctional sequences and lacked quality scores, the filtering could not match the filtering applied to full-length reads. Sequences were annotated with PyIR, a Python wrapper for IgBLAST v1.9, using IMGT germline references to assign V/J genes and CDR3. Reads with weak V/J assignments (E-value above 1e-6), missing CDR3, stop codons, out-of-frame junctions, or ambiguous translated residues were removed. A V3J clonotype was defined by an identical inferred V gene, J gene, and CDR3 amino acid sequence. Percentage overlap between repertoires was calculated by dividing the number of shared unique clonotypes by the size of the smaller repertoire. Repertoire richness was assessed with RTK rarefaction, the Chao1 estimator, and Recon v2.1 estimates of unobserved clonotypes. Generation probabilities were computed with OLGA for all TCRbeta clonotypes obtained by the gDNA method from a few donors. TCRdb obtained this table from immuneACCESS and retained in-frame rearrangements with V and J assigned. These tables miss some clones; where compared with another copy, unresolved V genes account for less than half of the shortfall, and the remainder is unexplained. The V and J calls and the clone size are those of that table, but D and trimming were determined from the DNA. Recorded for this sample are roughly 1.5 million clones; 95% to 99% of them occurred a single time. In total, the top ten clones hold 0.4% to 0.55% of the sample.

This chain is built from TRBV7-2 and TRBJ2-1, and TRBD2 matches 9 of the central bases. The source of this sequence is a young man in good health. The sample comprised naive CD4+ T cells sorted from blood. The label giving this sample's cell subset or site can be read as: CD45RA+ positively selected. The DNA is TGTGCCAGCAGCTTAGATTCTAGCGGGAAGAGAGGTGAGCAGTTCTTC. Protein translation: CASSLDSSGKRGEQFF.